The 3 T cell receptor beta chains below were found in one sample sequenced in a study of human T cells and chemical hapten exposure. As to time point: patch test 2, 6 weeks after DPC sensitization. Treatment described: therapeutic diphenylcyclopropenone sensitization with weekly scalp DPC. TCRdb redid the calling of the RACE reads with MiXCR, one entry per CDR3 protein. The sample records 35,000 to 45,000 distinct CDR3 sequences, about 8.9% being singletons. This specimen was whole blood, taken in connection with sensitization to the hapten diphenylcyclopropenone (DPC). These receptors were obtained from a woman aged 40 to 50 with alopecia areata. Some clones in this sample may be carry-over from other donors' samples.

This clonotype has only a few counts. The V and J genes are TRBV18 and TRBJ2-7; tentative D call: TRBD2 (6 bases). This CDR3 spans 13 amino acids. The V end was cut by 6 bases, the J end by 5 bases, with 14 bases between. Germline loops: CDR1 KGHSH, CDR2 LQKENI. CDR3 loop: CASSPLGGDEQYF. The CDR3 nucleotides are TGTGCCAGCTCTCCGCTTGGAGGGGACGAGCAGTACTTC.

This clonotype occurred many times. J is TRBJ2-5 and V is TRBV6-2 or TRBV6-3; possibly TRBD2 for D (6 bases). The CDR3 extends over 14 amino acids. V was shortened by 6 bases and J by 5 bases, with 16 bases between the two germline ends. Germline CDR1 MNHEY, CDR2 SVGEGT. CDR3: CASRGLAGTETQYF. For the CDR3, the DNA is TGTGCCAGCAGGGGCCTGGCGGGGACCGAGACCCAGTACTTC.

This clonotype showed up many times. The V and J genes are TRBV7-8 and TRBJ2-3, with TRBD2 matching over 9 bases. Germline loops: CDR1 SGHVS, CDR2 FQNEAQ. The CDR3 runs 17 residues. J lost 4 bases, V lost 1 base, and 9 bases had no gene match. The CDR3 DNA reads as TGTGCCAGCAGCTTAGAGGGTAGCGGGGGAGGCTCAGATACGCAGTATTTT. Protein product: CASSLEGSGGGSDTQYF.